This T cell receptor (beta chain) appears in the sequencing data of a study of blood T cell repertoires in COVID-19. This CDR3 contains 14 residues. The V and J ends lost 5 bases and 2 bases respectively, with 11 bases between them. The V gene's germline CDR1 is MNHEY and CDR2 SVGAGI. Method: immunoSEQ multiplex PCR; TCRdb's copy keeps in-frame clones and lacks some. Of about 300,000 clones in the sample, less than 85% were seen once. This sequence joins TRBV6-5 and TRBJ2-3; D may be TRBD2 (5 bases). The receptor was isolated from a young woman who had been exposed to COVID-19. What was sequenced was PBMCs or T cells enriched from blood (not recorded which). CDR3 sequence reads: CASSPRAFTDTQYF. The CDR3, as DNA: TGTGCCAGCAGTCCGCGGGCCTTCACAGATACGCAGTATTTT.